Sequencing of this T cell receptor beta chain was carried out in a study of T cells in Graves' hyperthyroidism and ophthalmopathy. CDR1 is GTSNPN, CDR2 SVGIG, per germline (reference sequence). The V gene end was trimmed by 2 bases and the J gene end by 6 bases; junction bases not matched to a gene: 16. The CDR3 consists of 16 residues. Researchers took RNA transcripts and amplified the TCR beta CDR3 regions from them. HTBI primers were used for first-round RT-PCR of the TCR CDR3. TCRdb passed the multiplex PCR reads through MiXCR, listing each CDR3 protein once. The sample has about 570,000 distinct CDR3 sequences; 35% to 55% are singletons.

The V gene is TRBV30, the J gene TRBJ2-7, with 7 bases aligning to TRBD2. The specimen was peripheral blood or thyroid tissue (not recorded which). This sequence was found in an adult woman with Graves' disease, either hyperthyroidism or ophthalmopathy (not recorded which). The CDR3 protein is CAWSYNARGVRIEQYF. The CDR3 DNA is TGTGCCTGGAGTTACAACGCCCGGGGGGTTCGTATCGAGCAGTACTTC.